The text below deals with one T cell receptor beta chain. Its specificity is not known. This sample is drawn from a study of graft-versus-host responses after intestinal transplantation. The wider study: Multivisceral, liver-intestinal, or isolated intestinal grafts went to recipients. All recipients got anti-thymocyte globulin induction, then tacrolimus and steroids for approximately 3 years. Study-level results: Those patients showing graft-donor T cell macrochimerism displayed high graft-versus-host to host-versus-graft clonal ratios in allografts. The marrow of recipients harbored GvH clones, and ileum or blood showed some of them first.

The protocol was immunoSEQ multiplex PCR, while the TCRdb copy is restricted to in-frame clones and leaves out a portion. The sample lists some 64,000 clones; over 90% were seen once. The CDR3 is 13 amino acids. The V end lost 6 bases, the J end lost 1 base, and 9 bases lay between the germline ends. Germline V CDR1 and CDR2: MDHEN, SYDVKM. The chain combines TRBV28 with TRBJ1-1; no reliable D call. The starting material was unstimulated CD8+ T cells sorted from spleen or lymph node cells, obtained before transplant. The TCR originated in a human donor who was the organ donor for an intestinal transplant. CDR3 sequence: CASSYQANTEAFF. The CDR3 nucleotides are TGTGCCAGCAGCTATCAAGCGAACACTGAAGCTTTCTTT.